Presented here are 20 T cell receptor beta chains from one specimen sequenced in a study of graft-versus-host responses after intestinal transplantation. Only in-frame clones appear in the TCRdb table, and some are missing; sequencing was by immunoSEQ multiplex PCR. Among 80,000 to 100,000 clones listed, 90% to 95% were seen once. No antigen has been identified for these receptors. The source material was unstimulated CD4+ T cells sorted from spleen or lymph node cells, sampled before transplant. The receptors stem from a human donor who was the organ donor for an intestinal transplant.

The chain is built from TRBV5-5 and TRBJ2-5; 11 nucleotides match TRBD2. Germline CDR1 and CDR2: SGHKS and YYEKEE (reference sequence). With 2 bases clipped from V and 4 bases from J, the junction kept 1 base outside the gene matches. The CDR3 covers 14 residues. The CDR3 bases are TGTGCCAGCAGCTTCACTAGCGGGGGAGAGACCCAGTACTTC. Translating it yields CASSFTSGGETQYF.

This clone appeared a single time. One end of the junction varies from germline; a read error may be responsible. The chain combines TRBV4-3 with TRBJ2-7; D not resolved. Germline-derived CDR1 and CDR2 are LGHNA and YSLEER. The length of the CDR3 is 14 residues. The CDR3 here is CAGSQDHKSSEQYF. In DNA form, the CDR3 reads TGCGCCGGCAGCCAAGATCACAAGTCTTCGGAGCAGTACTTC.

This chain uses TRBV2 with TRBJ2-5, with D maybe TRBD1 (6 bases). The DNA end lines up better with TRBJ2-7; the J call may be wrong. Per the germline V gene, CDR1 is SNHLY and CDR2 is FYNNEI. CDR3 length equals 19 residues. The CDR3: CASSDHQSGRTDRYDEQYF. DNA of the CDR3: TGTGCCAGCAGTGATCATCAGTCGGGCCGGACAGATCGGTACGACGAGCAGTACTTC.

The chain combines TRBV5-1 with TRBJ1-2; 8 positions match TRBD1. Germline lookup yields CDR1 SGHRS and CDR2 YFSETQ. The CDR3 contains 14 residues. V lost 3 bases and J lost 0; bases outside the gene matches: 1. Written as DNA, the CDR3 is TGCGCCAGCAGCTCGGACAGGGCTAACTATGGCTACACCTTC. It translates to CASSSDRANYGYTF.

On this clone: The identical CDR3 is also encoded by other nucleotide sequences in the sample. V and J are TRBV6-5 and TRBJ2-1, with D possibly being TRBD1 (6 bases). In germline, CDR1 is MNHEY, CDR2 SVGAGI. CDR3 length: 15 residues. V lost 2 bases and J 1 base, leaving 9 bases between the germline ends. The CDR3 DNA follows: TGTGCCAGCAGTTACGGGACACGGTCCTACAATGAGCAGTTCTTC. The encoded protein is CASSYGTRSYNEQFF.

This sequence joins TRBV19 and TRBJ1-1, with D possibly TRBD1 on 6 matching bases. The germline V gene has CDR1 LNHDA and CDR2 SQIVND (reference sequence). The CDR3 consists of 13 residues. With 6 bases removed from V and 5 bases from J, the gap between germline ends came to 13 bases. Here the CDR3 reads CASSANRDTEAFF. The CDR3 bases are TGTGCCAGTAGCGCTAACAGGGATACTGAAGCTTTCTTT.

This clone was picked up one time. This chain connects TRBV4-1 to TRBJ1-2; D remains ambiguous. Trimming stripped 3 bases from V and 5 bases from J, with 10 bases between. The CDR3 has 13 residues. The germline gives CDR1 MGHRA, CDR2 YSYEKL. CDR3 protein: CASSQQVLYGYTF. DNA of the CDR3: TGCGCCAGCAGCCAGCAGGTCCTATATGGCTACACCTTC.

This chain joins TRBV25-1 and TRBJ2-7, with D perhaps TRBD1 (6 bases). V was trimmed by 2 bases and J by 4 bases, leaving 18 bases between them. Germline values: CDR1 MGHDK, CDR2 SYGVNS. CDR3 length: 16 amino acids. The CDR3 sequence: CASSEMRGLTEYEQYF. CDR3 sequence (DNA): TGTGCCAGCAGTGAAATGAGGGGGTTGACAGAATACGAGCAGTACTTC.

The V and J genes are TRBV6-5 and TRBJ1-2, with 8 bases fitting TRBD1. Germline CDR1 MNHEY, CDR2 SVGAGI. CDR3 length: 14 residues. Losses at the gene ends were 6 bases for V and 4 bases for J; bases not matched to a gene: 7. The CDR3 is CASRRTGRSYGYTF. CDR3 bases: TGTGCCAGCAGGCGGACAGGGCGAAGCTATGGCTACACCTTC.

V gene TRBV4-1 combines with J gene TRBJ2-1, with D tentatively TRBD2 (5 bases). The germline V and J ends were trimmed by 4 bases and 0 bases, with 16 bases remaining between them. This CDR3 has 17 amino acids. CDR1 is MGHRA, CDR2 YSYEKL, per germline. The CDR3 loop reads CASSLEPDSSSYNEQFF. CDR3 nucleotides: TGCGCCAGCAGCCTAGAGCCGGACTCCAGCTCCTACAATGAGCAGTTCTTC.

This rearrangement joins TRBV29-1 to TRBJ2-3, with 8 bases fitting TRBD2. V lost 8 bases, J lost 2 bases, and 9 bases stayed unmatched. The CDR3 consists of 14 residues. Germline V gene data show CDR1 as SQVTM and CDR2 as ANQGSEA. The CDR3 spells CSSLSGGVTDTQYF. The CDR3 DNA is TGCAGCTCCCTAAGCGGGGGAGTCACAGATACGCAGTATTTT.

The chain has TRBV5-4 and TRBJ2-2, with unresolved D. V was shortened by 3 bases and J by 2 bases, with 8 bases between the two germline ends. Per the germline V gene, CDR1 is SGHNT and CDR2 is YYREEE (reference sequence). This CDR3 spans 14 amino acids. Here the CDR3 reads CASSSARNTGELFF. CDR3 DNA: TGTGCCAGCAGCTCTGCCAGAAACACCGGGGAGCTGTTTTTT.

CDR3 DNA sequence: TGTGCCAGCACTGGGTCTCTTGGGCGGGCATATGGCTACACCTTC. Its translation: CASTGSLGRAYGYTF. The gene calls are TRBV9 and TRBJ1-2; no definite D call. The germline V and J ends were trimmed by 6 bases and 5 bases, with 20 bases remaining between them. Germline CDR1 SGDLS, CDR2 YYNGEE. This CDR3 spans 15 amino acids.

The chain recombines TRBV27 with TRBJ2-1; TRBD2 matches at 7 bases. CDR3 length: 13 amino acids. Unmatched junction bases numbered 10, after V lost 9 bases and J lost 8 bases. Looked up from germline, CDR1 is MNHEY and CDR2 is SMNVEV (reference sequence). The CDR3 sequence is CASRLASSHEQFF. The CDR3 bases are TGTGCCAGTCGACTAGCAAGTAGTCATGAGCAGTTCTTC.

This clone was counted a single time. The V call is TRBV15, the J call TRBJ2-7; D not certain. CDR1 and CDR2 (germline): LNHNV, YYDKDF (reference sequence). There are 14 residues in the CDR3. Trimming cost V 2 bases and J 0 bases, with 8 bases left between them. The CDR3 DNA reads as TGTGCCACCAGCAGATCGGGTAGCTCCTACGAGCAGTACTTC. This encodes CATSRSGSSYEQYF.

The chain links TRBV4-1 to TRBJ2-1, with 10 bases that match TRBD2. CDR1 and CDR2 from the germline V gene are MGHRA and YSYEKL. With V trimmed by 2 bases and J by 2 bases, 9 bases remained unmatched. This CDR3 has 18 amino acids. The CDR3 sequence is CASSQRPLAGAAYNEQFF. In DNA, the CDR3 is TGCGCCAGCAGCCAACGGCCCCTAGCGGGGGCTGCCTACAATGAGCAGTTCTTC.

The CDR3 DNA reads TGTGCCAGCAGTGCCGGGAACGGCTACACCTTC. Encoded protein: CASSAGNGYTF. The rearrangement links TRBV28 to TRBJ1-2, with D hard to call. Germline V CDR1 and CDR2: MDHEN, SYDVKM. This CDR3 has 11 residues. V was cut by 5 bases and J by 8 bases, with 9 bases left in between.

The chain joins TRBV6-6 to TRBJ1-2, with TRBD1 matching 7 bases. The CDR3 spans 16 residues. J lost 0 bases, V lost 2 bases, and 6 bases had no gene match. The germline V gene has CDR1 MNHNY and CDR2 SVGAGI (reference sequence). The DNA of the CDR3 is TGTGCCAGCAGTTACCTGGAGGGGGCATCTAACTATGGCTACACCTTC. Translating it yields CASSYLEGASNYGYTF.

This clone was picked up one time. V and J are TRBV7-2 and TRBJ2-7; 12 nucleotides agree with TRBD2. CDR1 and CDR2 from the germline V gene are SGHTA and FQGNSA. This CDR3 has 16 amino acids. J lost 3 bases, V lost 5 bases, and 8 bases had no gene match. The CDR3 DNA is TGTGCCAGCAGCATCTGGACTAGCGGGGCGCTCTACGAGCAGTACTTC. Amino acid sequence: CASSIWTSGALYEQYF.

The chain employs TRBV28 and TRBJ1-2, with a tentative D call TRBD1 (6 bases). The CDR3 is 13 amino acids. Between the trimmed V and J ends, which lost 1 base and 8 bases, there was a span of 11 bases. The germline gives CDR1 MDHEN, CDR2 SYDVKM. The CDR3 coding sequence is TGTGCCAGCAGTTTATACAGGGTCGGGGGCTACACCTTC. It yields the protein CASSLYRVGGYTF.